Here is one T cell receptor (beta chain) with its context. Its antigen is not identified. The data are from a study of a mutant IDH1 vaccine in newly diagnosed glioma. General study points: Immune responses induced by the vaccine were seen in 93.3% of patients, spanning multiple MHC alleles.

Using immunoSEQ multiplex PCR, the repertoire was profiled, and TCRdb retains in-frame clones only, with some absent. This table holds tens of thousands of clones, less than 90% found once. Trimming took 3 bases from V and 0 from J; bases not matched to a gene: 3. Looked up from germline, CDR1 is LNHDA and CDR2 is SQIVND (reference sequence). The CDR3 is made up of 15 amino acids. Time point given: week 35, safety follow-up. It was 300 ug of mutant IDH1 20-mer peptide that made up each vaccine dose, given with topical imiquimod. The chain links TRBV19 to TRBJ1-2; the match to TRBD1 covers 8 bases. Sequenced here: PBMCs, sampled from a glioma patient whose treatment included an IDH1 peptide vaccine. The sequence derives from a middle-aged man with glioma. Written as DNA, the CDR3 is TGTGCCAGTAGTATCACAGGGGGGACTAACTATGGCTACACCTTC. Translation gives CASSITGGTNYGYTF.